This T cell receptor (beta chain) was sequenced during a study of T cell clonotyping in hematopoietic cell transplantation. In the study overall: Pretransplant recipient samples were taken after cytoreduction.

J was trimmed by 2 bases and V by 1 base; bases with no gene match: 5. The V gene's germline CDR1 is SGHTA and CDR2 FQGNSA. The length of the CDR3 is 16 residues. A note on this clone: The antigen remains unidentified.

The repertoire was sequenced with immunoSEQ multiplex PCR; TCRdb's copy has only in-frame clones and lacks some. This table holds roughly 44,000 clones, 85% found once. Broader study findings: Pathologically expanded recipient clonotypes increased progressively from day 30 to day 180 as diversity fell. Higher Inverse Simpson Index values in graft donor and pretransplant recipient predicted broader posttransplant TCR diversity.

Noted time point: recipient sample about 28 days before transplant, after cytoreduction. Blood collection times were about day -28 and days 30, 100, 180 posttransplant. The sequence came from a man in his 60s with acute myeloid leukemia. Some clones in this sample may be carry-over from other donors' samples. Sequencing was performed on peripheral blood mononuclear cells, taken before stem cell transplant. The rearrangement joins TRBV7-2 to TRBJ1-3; 7 positions agree with TRBD1. The CDR3 region is CASSLDNRGTGNTIYF. CDR3 nucleotides: TGTGCCAGCAGCTTAGACAACAGGGGTACTGGAAACACCATATATTTT.